These 2 T cell receptor beta chains came from one sample sequenced in a study of OX40 agonist ivuxolimab in advanced cancers. Using immunoSEQ multiplex PCR, the repertoire was profiled, and TCRdb retains in-frame clones only, with some absent. This table holds fewer than 80,000 clones, about 83% found once. The source was CD4+ or CD8+ T cells sorted from blood, collected in a trial of the OX40 agonist ivuxolimab. All receptors derive from an adult with an advanced solid tumor such as melanoma, head and neck, liver or kidney cancer.

V and J are TRBV15 and TRBJ1-1; D remains ambiguous. CDR1 and CDR2 from the germline V gene are LNHNV and YYDKDF (reference sequence). Deletions cut 0 bases from V and 0 bases from J, with 8 bases between. The CDR3 covers 15 residues. Here the CDR3 DNA reads TGTGCCACCAGCAGAGATCGCCTGCTGAACACTGAAGCTTTCTTT. Translating it yields CATSRDRLLNTEAFF.

The rearrangement links TRBV27 to TRBJ1-5; perhaps TRBD1 as D (6 bases). The CDR3 runs 16 residues. V lost 9 bases, J lost 0 bases, and 18 bases lay in between. Per germline, CDR1 MNHEY and CDR2 SMNVEV (reference sequence). The CDR3 sequence is CASSTGQLNSNQPQHF. DNA of the CDR3: TGTGCCAGTTCGACAGGCCAGCTTAATAGCAATCAGCCCCAGCATTTT.